This TCR beta chain stems from a study of blood T cells in healthy people across ages. Study-level findings and limits: Considered underestimates were the diversity estimates obtained from one million T cells. Fewer expanded clones and more diversity marked long-lived versus aged donors. Any conclusive comparison of naive versus antigen-experienced cells was prevented by using unsorted PBMCs.

The donors, all healthy, were Caucasians living in Russia, aged about 6 to 90. Using a J-beta primer mix together with a sample-barcoded 5' primer, a second PCR was run for about 6 to 11 cycles. Each CDR3 protein is one row after TCRdb ran MiXCR on the 5' RACE reads. This table has nearly 1 million distinct CDR3 sequences, around 54% appearing once. CDR3 size: 16 residues. The V and J ends lost 3 bases and 3 bases respectively, with 15 bases between them. The germline gives CDR1 SGHVS, CDR2 FNYEAQ. A few counts support this clonotype. Its antigen is still unknown. The V call is TRBV7-6, the J call TRBJ2-1, with TRBD2 as a possible D gene (5 bases). This receptor was obtained from a woman aged 55-70 years in good health. The sequenced sample consisted of blood. CDR3 sequence (DNA): TGTGCCAGCAGCTTGTATAAGGGAGCATACTACAATGAGCAGTTCTTC. Its protein product is CASSLYKGAYYNEQFF.